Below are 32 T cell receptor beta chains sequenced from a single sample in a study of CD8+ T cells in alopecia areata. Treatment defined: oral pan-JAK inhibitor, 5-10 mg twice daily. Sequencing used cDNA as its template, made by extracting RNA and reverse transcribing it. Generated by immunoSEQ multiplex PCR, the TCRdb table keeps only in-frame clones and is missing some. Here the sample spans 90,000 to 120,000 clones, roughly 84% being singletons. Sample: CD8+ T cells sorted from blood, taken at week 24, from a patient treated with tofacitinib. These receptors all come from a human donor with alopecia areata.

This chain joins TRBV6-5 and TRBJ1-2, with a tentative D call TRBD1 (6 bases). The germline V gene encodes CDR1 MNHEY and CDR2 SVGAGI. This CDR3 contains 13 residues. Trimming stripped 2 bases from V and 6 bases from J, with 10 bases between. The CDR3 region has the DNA TGTGCCAGCAGTTACGGACCAGGGGATGGCTACACCTTC. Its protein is CASSYGPGDGYTF.

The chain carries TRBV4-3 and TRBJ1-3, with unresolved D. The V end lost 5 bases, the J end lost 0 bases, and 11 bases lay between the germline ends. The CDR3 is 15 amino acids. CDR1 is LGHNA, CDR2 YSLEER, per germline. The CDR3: CASSNGLSSGNTIYF. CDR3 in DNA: TGCGCCAGCAGCAACGGCTTAAGCTCTGGAAACACCATATATTTT.

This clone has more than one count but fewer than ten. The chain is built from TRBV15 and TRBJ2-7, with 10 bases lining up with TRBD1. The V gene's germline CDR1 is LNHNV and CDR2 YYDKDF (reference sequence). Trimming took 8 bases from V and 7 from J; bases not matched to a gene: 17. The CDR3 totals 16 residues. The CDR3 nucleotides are TGTGCCACCTCCAATGCGGGACAGGGGACCGTTTGGGAGCAGTACTTC. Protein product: CATSNAGQGTVWEQYF.

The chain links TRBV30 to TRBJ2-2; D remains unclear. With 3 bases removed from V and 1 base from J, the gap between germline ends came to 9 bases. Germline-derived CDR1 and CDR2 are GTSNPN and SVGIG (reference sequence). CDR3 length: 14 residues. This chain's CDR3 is CAWSPGGNTGELFF. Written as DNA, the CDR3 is TGTGCCTGGAGCCCCGGCGGGAACACCGGGGAGCTGTTTTTT.

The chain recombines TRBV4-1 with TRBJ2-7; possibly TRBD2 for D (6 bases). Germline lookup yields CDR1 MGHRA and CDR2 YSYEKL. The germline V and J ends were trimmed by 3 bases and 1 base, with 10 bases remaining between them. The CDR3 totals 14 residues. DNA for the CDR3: TGCGCCAGCAGCCAGACCGGGGGATCCTACGAGCAGTACTTC. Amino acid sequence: CASSQTGGSYEQYF.

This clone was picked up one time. The DNA for the CDR3 is TGCGCCAGCGGACCGGACGGAACGAACACTGAAGCTTTCTTT. Protein sequence: CASGPDGTNTEAFF. This chain uses TRBV5-1 with TRBJ1-1; no clear D gene. Germline CDR1 SGHRS, CDR2 YFSETQ. This CDR3 has 14 amino acids. The V end was cut by 7 bases, the J end by 1 base, with 14 bases between. The whole variable domain, remainder taken from reference TRBV5-1 and TRBJ1-1, is KAGVTQTPRYLIKTRGQQVTLSCSPISGHRSVSWYQQTPGQGLQFLFEYFSETQRNKGNFPGRFSGRQFSNSRSEMNVSTLELGDSALYLCASGPDGTNTEAFFGQGTRLTVV.

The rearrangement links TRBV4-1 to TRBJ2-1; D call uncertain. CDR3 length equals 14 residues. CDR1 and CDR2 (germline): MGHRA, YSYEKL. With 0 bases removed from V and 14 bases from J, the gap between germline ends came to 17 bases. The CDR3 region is CASSQENEPTIKFF. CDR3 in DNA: TGCGCCAGCAGCCAAGAAAACGAACCGACAATCAAGTTCTTC.

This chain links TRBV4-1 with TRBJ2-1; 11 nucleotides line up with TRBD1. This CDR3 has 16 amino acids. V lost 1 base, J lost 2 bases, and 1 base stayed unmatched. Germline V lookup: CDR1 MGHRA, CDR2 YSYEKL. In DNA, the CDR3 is TGCGCCAGCAGCCAAGGGGGACAGGGGGCCTACAATGAGCAGTTCTTC. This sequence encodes CASSQGGQGAYNEQFF.

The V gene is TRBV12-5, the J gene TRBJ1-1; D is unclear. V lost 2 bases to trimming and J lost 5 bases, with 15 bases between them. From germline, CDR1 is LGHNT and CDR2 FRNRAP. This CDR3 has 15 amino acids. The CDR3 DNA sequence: TGTGCTAGTGGTTTGTCGGCGGCCGAGCGGACTGAAGCTTTCTTT. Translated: CASGLSAAERTEAFF.

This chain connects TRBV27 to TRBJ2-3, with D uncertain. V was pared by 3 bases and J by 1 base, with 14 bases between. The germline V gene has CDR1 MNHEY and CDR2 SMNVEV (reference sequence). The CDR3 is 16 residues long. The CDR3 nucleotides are TGTGCCAGCAGTTTGTTAACCAATCGGGGCACAGATACGCAGTATTTT. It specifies CASSLLTNRGTDTQYF.

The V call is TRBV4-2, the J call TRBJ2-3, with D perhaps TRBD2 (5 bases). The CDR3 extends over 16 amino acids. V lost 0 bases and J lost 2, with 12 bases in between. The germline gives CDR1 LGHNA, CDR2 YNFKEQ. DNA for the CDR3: TGTGCCAGCAGCCAAGAGAGTAGCGCCCTCACAGATACGCAGTATTTT. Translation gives CASSQESSALTDTQYF.

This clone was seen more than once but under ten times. The CDR3 DNA is TGTGCCAGCAGCCCAATCGGTGGGCGGATGAACACTGAAGCTTTCTTT. Translating it yields CASSPIGGRMNTEAFF. The chain combines TRBV5-8 with TRBJ1-1; D unresolved. Trimming left V 4 bases short and J 0 bases short, with 16 bases between. The CDR3 is 16 amino acids. The germline gives CDR1 SGHTS, CDR2 YDEGEE.

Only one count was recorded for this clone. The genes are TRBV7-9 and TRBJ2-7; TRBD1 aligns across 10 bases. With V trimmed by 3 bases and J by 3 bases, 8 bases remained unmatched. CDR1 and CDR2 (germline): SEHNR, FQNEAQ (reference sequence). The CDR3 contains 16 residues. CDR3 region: CASSLSLGQGRYEQYF. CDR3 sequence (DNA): TGTGCCAGCAGCTTGAGCCTGGGACAGGGGCGCTACGAGCAGTACTTC. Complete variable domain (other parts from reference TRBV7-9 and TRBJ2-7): DTGVSQNPRHKITKRGQNVTFRCDPISEHNRLYWYRQTLGQGPEFLTYFQNEAQLEKSRLLSDRFSAERPKGSFSTLEIQRTEQGDSAMYLCASSLSLGQGRYEQYFGPGTRLTVT.

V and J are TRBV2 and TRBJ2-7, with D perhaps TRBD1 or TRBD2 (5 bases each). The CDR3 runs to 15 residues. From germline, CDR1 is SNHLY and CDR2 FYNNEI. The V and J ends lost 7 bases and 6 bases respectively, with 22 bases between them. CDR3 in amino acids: CASNPPGVGVSEQYF. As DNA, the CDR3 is TGTGCCAGCAATCCCCCTGGGGTGGGGGTCTCCGAGCAGTACTTC.

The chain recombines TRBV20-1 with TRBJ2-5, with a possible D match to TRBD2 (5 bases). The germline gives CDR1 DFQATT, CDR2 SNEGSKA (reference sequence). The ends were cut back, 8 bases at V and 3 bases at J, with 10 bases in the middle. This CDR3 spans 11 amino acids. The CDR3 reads CSCPGEETQYF. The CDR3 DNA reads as TGCAGTTGCCCCGGGGAAGAGACCCAGTACTTC.

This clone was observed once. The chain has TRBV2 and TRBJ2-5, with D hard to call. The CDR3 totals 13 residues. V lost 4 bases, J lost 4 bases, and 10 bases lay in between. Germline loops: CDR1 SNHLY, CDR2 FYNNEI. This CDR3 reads CASSVLTRETQYF. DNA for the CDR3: TGTGCCAGCAGTGTGTTAACTCGAGAGACCCAGTACTTC.

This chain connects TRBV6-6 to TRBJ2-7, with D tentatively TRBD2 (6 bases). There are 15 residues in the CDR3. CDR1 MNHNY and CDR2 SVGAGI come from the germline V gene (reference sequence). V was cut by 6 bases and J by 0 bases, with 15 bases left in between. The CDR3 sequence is CASRKLGEASYEQYF. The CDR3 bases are TGTGCCAGCAGAAAACTCGGGGAGGCCTCCTACGAGCAGTACTTC.

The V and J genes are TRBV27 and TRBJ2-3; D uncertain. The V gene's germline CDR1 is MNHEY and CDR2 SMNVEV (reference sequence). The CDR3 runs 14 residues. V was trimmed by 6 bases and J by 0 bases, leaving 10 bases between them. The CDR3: CASREYPSTDTQYF. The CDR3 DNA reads TGTGCCAGCAGGGAGTACCCTAGCACAGATACGCAGTATTTT.

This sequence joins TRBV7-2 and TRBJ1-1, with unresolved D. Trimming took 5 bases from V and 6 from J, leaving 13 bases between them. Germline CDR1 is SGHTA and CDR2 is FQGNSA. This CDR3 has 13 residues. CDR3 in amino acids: CASSRTTGAEAFF. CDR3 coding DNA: TGTGCCAGCAGCCGAACAACTGGCGCTGAAGCTTTCTTT.

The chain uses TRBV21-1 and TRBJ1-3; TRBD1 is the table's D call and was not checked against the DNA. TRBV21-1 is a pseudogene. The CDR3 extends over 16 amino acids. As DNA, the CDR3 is TGTGCCAGCAGCAAAAACCCGCCAGACTCTGGAAACACCATATATTTT. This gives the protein CASSKNPPDSGNTIYF.

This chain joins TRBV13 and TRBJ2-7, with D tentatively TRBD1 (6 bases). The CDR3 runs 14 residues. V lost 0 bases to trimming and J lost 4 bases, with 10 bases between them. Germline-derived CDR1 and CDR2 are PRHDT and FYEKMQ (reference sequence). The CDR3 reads CASSLGTGAYEQYF. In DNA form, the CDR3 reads TGTGCCAGCAGCTTAGGGACAGGTGCTTACGAGCAGTACTTC.

In nucleotides, the CDR3 is TGCGCCAGCAGCCAAGAGTGGAAGGGGCGCGAGCAGTACTTC. It encodes CASSQEWKGREQYF. The chain recombines TRBV4-3 with TRBJ2-7, with a possible D match to TRBD1 (5 bases). The germline CDR1 and CDR2 sequences are LGHNA and YSLEER. The CDR3 is 14 amino acids. V was trimmed by 0 bases and J by 6 bases, leaving 12 bases between them.

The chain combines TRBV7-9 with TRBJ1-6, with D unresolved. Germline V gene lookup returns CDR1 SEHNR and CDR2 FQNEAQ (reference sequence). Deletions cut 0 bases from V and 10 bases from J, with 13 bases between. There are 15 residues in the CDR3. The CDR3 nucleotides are TGTGCCAGCAGCTTAGCGCTAGGCAAGCAATCACCCCTCCACTTT. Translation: CASSLALGKQSPLHF.

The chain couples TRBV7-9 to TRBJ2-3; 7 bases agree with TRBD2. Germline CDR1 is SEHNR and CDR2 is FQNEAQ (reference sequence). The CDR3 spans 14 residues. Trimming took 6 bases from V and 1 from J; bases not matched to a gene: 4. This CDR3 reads CASRGRGGTDTQYF. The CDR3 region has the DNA TGTGCCAGCAGAGGTCGGGGGGGCACAGATACGCAGTATTTT.

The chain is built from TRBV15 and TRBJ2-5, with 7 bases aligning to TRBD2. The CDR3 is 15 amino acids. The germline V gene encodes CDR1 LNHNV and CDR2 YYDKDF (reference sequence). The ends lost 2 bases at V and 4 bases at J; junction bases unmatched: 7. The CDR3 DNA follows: TGTGCCACCAGCAGACGAGGACTAGGCACAGAGACCCAGTACTTC. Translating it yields CATSRRGLGTETQYF.

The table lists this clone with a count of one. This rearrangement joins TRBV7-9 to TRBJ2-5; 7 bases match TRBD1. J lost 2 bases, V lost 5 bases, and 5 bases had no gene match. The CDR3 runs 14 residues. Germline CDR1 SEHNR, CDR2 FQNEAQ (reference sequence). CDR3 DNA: TGTGCCAGCAGCATGAGACAGGGACAAGAGACCCAGTACTTC. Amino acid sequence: CASSMRQGQETQYF.

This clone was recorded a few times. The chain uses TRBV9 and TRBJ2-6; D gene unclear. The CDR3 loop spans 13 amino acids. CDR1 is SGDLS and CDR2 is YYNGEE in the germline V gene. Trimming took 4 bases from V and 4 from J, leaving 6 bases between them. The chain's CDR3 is CASSRPGANVLTF. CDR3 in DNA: TGTGCCAGCAGCAGACCGGGGGCCAACGTCCTGACTTTC. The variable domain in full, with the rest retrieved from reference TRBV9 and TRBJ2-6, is DSGVTQTPKHLITATGQRVTLRCSPRSGDLSVYWYQQSLDQGLQFLIQYYNGEERAKGNILERFSAQQFPDLHSELNLSSLELGDSALYFCASSRPGANVLTFGAGSRLTVL.

The CDR3 sequence: CASSLERAQETQYF. CDR3 coding DNA: TGTGCCAGCAGCTTAGAACGGGCCCAAGAGACCCAGTACTTC. This chain links TRBV11-2 with TRBJ2-5; D ambiguous. With 0 bases removed from V and 1 base from J, the gap between germline ends came to 6 bases. The CDR3 runs 14 residues. From germline, CDR1 is SGHAT and CDR2 FQNNGV.

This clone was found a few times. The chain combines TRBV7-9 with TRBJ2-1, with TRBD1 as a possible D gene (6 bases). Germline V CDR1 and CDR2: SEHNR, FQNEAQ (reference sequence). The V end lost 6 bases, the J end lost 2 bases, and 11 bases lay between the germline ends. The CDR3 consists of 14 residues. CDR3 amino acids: CASSDTGTYNEQFF. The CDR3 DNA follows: TGTGCCAGCAGTGACACAGGGACCTACAATGAGCAGTTCTTC.

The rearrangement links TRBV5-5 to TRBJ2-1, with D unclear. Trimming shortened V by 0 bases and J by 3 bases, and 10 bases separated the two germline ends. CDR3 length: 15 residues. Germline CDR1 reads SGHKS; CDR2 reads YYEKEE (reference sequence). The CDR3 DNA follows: TGTGCCAGCAGCTTGGGTCCGGACGGCTACAATGAGCAGTTCTTC. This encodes CASSLGPDGYNEQFF.

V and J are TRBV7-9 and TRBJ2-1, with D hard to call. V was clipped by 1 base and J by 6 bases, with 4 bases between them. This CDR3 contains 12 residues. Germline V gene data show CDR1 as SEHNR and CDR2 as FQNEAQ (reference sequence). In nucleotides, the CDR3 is TGTGCCAGCAGCTTAGTTCTCAATGAGCAGTTCTTC. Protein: CASSLVLNEQFF.

This chain's CDR3 is CASSIGGGGGNEQFF. For the CDR3, the DNA is TGTGCCAGTAGTATAGGTGGAGGGGGCGGAAATGAGCAGTTCTTC. This sequence joins TRBV19 and TRBJ2-1, with TRBD1 as a possible D gene (7 bases). The CDR3 covers 15 residues. Germline V CDR1 and CDR2: LNHDA, SQIVND (reference sequence). Trimming cost V 1 base and J 7 bases, with 14 bases left between them.